These 31 T cell receptor beta chains were all obtained from the same sample, sequenced in a study of T-cell reconstitution after alpha-beta-depleted transplantation in children. Unique molecular identifiers were incorporated during preparation of the TCRbeta library. TCRdb called the PCR reads again in MiXCR, with one record for every CDR3 protein. Among approximately 630,000 distinct CDR3 sequences listed, roughly 14% were seen once. The sequencing used PBMCs, collected before TCRalphabeta/CD19-depleted stem cell transplant. These receptor sequences come from a girl aged 2 to 10 with congenital amegakaryocytic thrombocytopenia, due to receive a stem cell transplant.

This clonotype came up a few times. The J gene is TRBJ2-7, the V gene TRBV7-2; 11 nucleotides agree with TRBD1. Germline CDR1 SGHTA, CDR2 FQGNSA. This CDR3 region has 16 residues. J gave up 3 bases and V 5 bases, and 9 bases lay outside the gene matches. The CDR3, as DNA: TGTGCCAGCAGCGAGATGCTCGGGACAGGGGGCTACGAGCAGTACTTC. Its protein is CASSEMLGTGGYEQYF.

This clonotype was observed many times. The CDR3 loop is CATSDKRGDIQYF. The DNA of the CDR3 is TGTGCCACCAGTGACAAAAGGGGGGACATTCAGTACTTC. This sequence joins TRBV24-1 and TRBJ2-4; either TRBD1 or TRBD2 may fit D (6 bases each). Germline V gene lookup returns CDR1 KGHDR and CDR2 SFDVKD. This CDR3 is built from 13 residues. With 4 bases removed from V and 8 bases from J, the gap between germline ends came to 11 bases.

This clonotype has more than one count but fewer than ten. The chain combines TRBV5-1 with TRBJ2-1; 7 bases map to TRBD2. Germline assignment: CDR1 SGHRS and CDR2 YFSETQ. This CDR3 comprises 17 residues. The trim removed 1 base at V and 8 bases at J, leaving 15 bases unmatched. The CDR3 DNA reads as TGCGCCAGCAGCTTGTGGGACTCAGGGAGGGGTATAGATGAGCAGTTCTTC. It translates to CASSLWDSGRGIDEQFF.

This clonotype was found a few times. The chain recombines TRBV5-6 with TRBJ1-1; maybe TRBD1 (6 bases). Per germline, CDR1 SGHDT and CDR2 YYEEEE. The CDR3 covers 15 residues. V was pared by 4 bases and J by 4 bases, with 17 bases between. In DNA, the CDR3 is TGTGCCAGCAGCGTCAGGGGCGGCGCGGTCACTGAAGCTTTCTTT. It yields the protein CASSVRGGAVTEAFF.

The chain is built from TRBV6-1 and TRBJ2-3; 7 bases line up with TRBD1. Unmatched junction bases numbered 4, after V lost 7 bases and J lost 3 bases. This CDR3 contains 13 residues. Germline assignment: CDR1 MNHNS and CDR2 SASEGT. CDR3 nucleotides: TGTGCCAGCAAGCCGGGACAGACAGATACGCAGTATTTT. Residues: CASKPGQTDTQYF.

Turning to this clonotype: A much larger clone differs from this one at a single base, so this may be a read error. The J gene is TRBJ1-1, the V gene TRBV12-3 or TRBV12-4; no reliable D call. The CDR3 contains 13 residues. The DNA for the CDR3 is TGTTCCAGCACCCCGACGGCCAACACTGAAGCTTTCTTT. Protein sequence: CSSTPTANTEAFF.

This clonotype has at least ten counts. J is TRBJ2-5 and V is TRBV20-1; no clear D. Per the germline V gene, CDR1 is DFQATT and CDR2 is SNEGSKA (reference sequence). The CDR3 loop spans 11 amino acids. Trimming cost V 5 bases and J 5 bases, with 9 bases left between them. In DNA, the CDR3 is TGCAGTGCTCGGCTAATGGAGACCCAGTACTTC. This translates into CSARLMETQYF.

The table lists this clonotype with many counts. The rearrangement links TRBV28 to TRBJ2-7, with D maybe TRBD2 (6 bases). Germline CDR1 is MDHEN and CDR2 is SYDVKM. V lost 4 bases to trimming and J lost 3 bases, with 22 bases between them. The CDR3 is 17 residues long. This CDR3 reads CASSSRQWRGENYEQYF. Here the CDR3 DNA reads TGTGCCAGCAGTTCCCGTCAGTGGCGGGGAGAGAACTACGAGCAGTACTTC.

About this clonotype itself: A much larger clone lies one base from this, so it may be a read error. This sequence joins TRBV29-1 and TRBJ2-1; TRBD2 matches at 8 bases. In germline, CDR1 is SQVTM, CDR2 ANQGSEA. This CDR3 region has 18 residues. CDR3 DNA sequence: TGCAGCATTGAAGATAGCTTTGGGGGCGGGAGGTCCTACAATGAGCAGTTCTTC. Translated, it gives CSIEDSFGGGRSYNEQFF.

This clonotype appeared many times. J is TRBJ2-1 and V is TRBV12-3 or TRBV12-4; no clear D gene. The CDR3 length is 17 residues. Deletions cut 6 bases from V and 6 bases from J, with 24 bases between. The CDR3 DNA is TGTGCCAGCAGACCTGGGTTCCCTTCTCCTCCGGGCAATGAGCAGTTCTTC. Translating it yields CASRPGFPSPPGNEQFF.

The chain combines TRBV2 with TRBJ2-1; D might be TRBD2 (6 bases). Germline values: CDR1 SNHLY, CDR2 FYNNEI. V shed 4 bases and J shed 3 bases, with 13 bases lying between them. This CDR3 is built from 15 residues. For the CDR3, the DNA is TGTGCCAGCAGTGTAGGAGGGAGCGACTACAATGAGCAGTTCTTC. This translates into CASSVGGSDYNEQFF.

This clonotype was seen repeatedly, ten times or more. V and J are TRBV5-1 and TRBJ2-4; 7 nucleotides align to TRBD2. The trim removed 0 bases at V and 3 bases at J, leaving 9 bases unmatched. Germline values: CDR1 SGHRS, CDR2 YFSETQ. The CDR3 loop spans 17 amino acids. The CDR3 region has the DNA TGCGCCAGCAGCTTGGTCGGTCTAGCGGACGTCAAAAACATTCAGTACTTC. This sequence encodes CASSLVGLADVKNIQYF.

Remarks on this clonotype: It may be a read error: a sequence one base away is much more abundant. The chain uses TRBV20-1 and TRBJ2-3; 7 bases fit TRBD2. The germline V gene has CDR1 DFQATT and CDR2 SNEGSKA (reference sequence). This CDR3 region has 16 residues. CDR3 in amino acids: CSARVAGESSTHTQYF. Here the CDR3 DNA reads TGCAGTGCTAGAGTGGCGGGAGAGTCGAGCACACATACGCAGTATTTT.

This clonotype was counted at least ten times. V gene TRBV12-3 or TRBV12-4 combines with J gene TRBJ1-1, with 7 nucleotides matching TRBD1. There are 15 residues in the CDR3. The J segment lost 2 bases and the V segment lost 1 base, leaving 4 bases of the junction unmatched. The CDR3 bases are TGTGCCAGCAGTTTAGAGACAGGGCGCAACACTGAAGCTTTCTTT. It codes for CASSLETGRNTEAFF.

This clonotype was observed many times. This chain links TRBV20-1 with TRBJ1-1; D not certain. Between the trimmed V and J ends, which lost 2 bases and 11 bases, there was a span of 12 bases. This CDR3 is 11 amino acids long. Looked up from germline, CDR1 is DFQATT and CDR2 is SNEGSKA (reference sequence). The CDR3 protein is CSARQSPRAFF. The CDR3 DNA reads TGCAGTGCTAGACAGTCCCCCAGGGCTTTCTTT.

The chain uses TRBV7-9 and TRBJ1-1; D gene uncertain. This CDR3 is built from 13 residues. The germline V gene encodes CDR1 SEHNR and CDR2 FQNEAQ (reference sequence). The ends were cut back, 1 base at V and 8 bases at J, with 11 bases in the middle. DNA of the CDR3: TGTGCCAGCAGCTTAGGTCCCAGTATCGAAGCTTTCTTT. This codes for CASSLGPSIEAFF.

The V gene is TRBV25-1, the J gene TRBJ1-2; TRBD1 matches 10 bases. The CDR3 runs to 16 residues. V trimming: 4 bases; J trimming: 4 bases; junction bases outside the gene matches: 9. Germline V CDR1 and CDR2: MGHDK, SYGVNS. As DNA, the CDR3 is TGTGCCAGCAGTGTAACTTCGGGACAGGGGCCCTATGGCTACACCTTC. Its protein product is CASSVTSGQGPYGYTF.

This chain connects TRBV12-3 or TRBV12-4 to TRBJ2-1; 9 bases are a match to TRBD1. The V segment lost 5 bases and the J segment 8 bases; nucleotides outside the gene matches: 16. The CDR3 loop spans 17 amino acids. The CDR3 region is CASSDKTGTGFRDEQFF. DNA of the CDR3: TGTGCCAGCAGTGATAAGACCGGGACAGGGTTTCGGGATGAGCAGTTCTTC.

This chain connects TRBV27 to TRBJ2-1, with TRBD2 matching over 14 bases. The CDR3 totals 16 residues. V was clipped by 5 bases and J by 10 bases; unmatched bases: 10. Germline CDR1 is MNHEY and CDR2 is SMNVEV (reference sequence). DNA of the CDR3: TGTGCCAGCAGTAGACCGGGACTAGCGGGAGTGGGCGAGCAGTTCTTC. Its translation is CASSRPGLAGVGEQFF.

This clonotype has at least ten counts. The chain combines TRBV20-1 with TRBJ2-5; 11 bases are a match to TRBD2. CDR3 length: 13 residues. V trimming: 5 bases; J trimming: 5 bases; junction bases outside the gene matches: 4. Germline loops: CDR1 DFQATT, CDR2 SNEGSKA (reference sequence). CDR3 in amino acids: CSALAGGEETQYF. DNA for the CDR3: TGCAGTGCTCTAGCGGGAGGTGAGGAGACCCAGTACTTC.

Only one count was recorded for this clonotype. The junction differs from germline at one of its ends, possibly a read error. The chain joins TRBV7-9 to TRBJ2-3; D uncertain. The CDR3 is made up of 14 amino acids. Germline loops: CDR1 SEHNR, CDR2 FQNEAQ (reference sequence). CDR3 nucleotide sequence: TGTGCCAGCAGCTTATCACCGGCCTCAGATACGCAGTCTTTT. Its translation is CASSLSPASDTQSF.

This clonotype was seen ten or more times. This sequence joins TRBV5-1 and TRBJ2-7; 13 nucleotides match TRBD2. V lost 4 bases and J lost 5; bases outside the gene matches: 12. From germline, CDR1 is SGHRS and CDR2 YFSETQ. The CDR3 has 17 amino acids. The CDR3, as DNA: TGCGCCAGCAGCGGGGAAGGACTAGCGGGAGTTGGCAACGAGCAGTACTTC. It encodes CASSGEGLAGVGNEQYF. Variable domain in full (rest from reference TRBV5-1 and TRBJ2-7): KAGVTQTPRYLIKTRGQQVTLSCSPISGHRSVSWYQQTPGQGLQFLFEYFSETQRNKGNFPGRFSGRQFSNSRSEMNVSTLELGDSALYLCASSGEGLAGVGNEQYFGPGTRLTVT.

The sample holds a few counts of this clonotype. This chain connects TRBV5-1 to TRBJ1-1; D is perhaps TRBD1 (6 bases). Trimming shortened V by 4 bases and J by 8 bases, and 15 bases separated the two germline ends. In germline, CDR1 is SGHRS, CDR2 YFSETQ. This CDR3 contains 13 residues. CDR3 sequence: CASSPYGGAEAFF. The CDR3 DNA reads TGCGCCAGCAGCCCCTATGGGGGCGCGGAAGCTTTCTTT.

The table lists this clonotype with many counts. The chain links TRBV12-3 or TRBV12-4 to TRBJ1-5; D may be TRBD1 (5 bases). The CDR3 sequence is 14 residues long. V lost 3 bases, J lost 6 bases, and 12 bases lay in between. DNA for the CDR3: TGTGCCAGCAGTTTTCTGTCAGACAGTCAGCCCCAGCATTTT. Its translation: CASSFLSDSQPQHF.

This clonotype came up many times. CDR3 sequence reads: CASMRGTYEQYF. CDR3 nucleotides: TGTGCCAGCATGAGGGGAACCTACGAGCAGTACTTC. The gene calls are TRBV28 and TRBJ2-7; either TRBD1 or TRBD2 may fit D (5 bases each). The CDR3 is 12 residues long. Trimming left V 7 bases short and J 2 bases short, with 9 bases between. The germline V gene has CDR1 MDHEN and CDR2 SYDVKM.

The chain joins TRBV5-1 to TRBJ2-6; D is undetermined. Germline CDR1 SGHRS, CDR2 YFSETQ. The V gene lost 0 bases and the J gene lost 0 bases, with 13 bases spanning the gap. The CDR3 runs 18 residues. Written as DNA, the CDR3 is TGCGCCAGCAGCTTGGAACGTTTGCGGAGCTCTGGGGCCAACGTCCTGACTTTC. Translated, it gives CASSLERLRSSGANVLTF.

This clonotype was seen at least ten times. The rearrangement links TRBV10-3 to TRBJ1-1, with TRBD1 identical over 8 bases. With V trimmed by 6 bases and J by 3 bases, 3 bases remained unmatched. CDR1 ENHRY and CDR2 SYGVKD come from the germline V gene. This CDR3 region has 13 residues. The CDR3 protein is CAIRPDRDTEAFF. The CDR3 region has the DNA TGTGCCATCAGACCGGACAGGGACACTGAAGCTTTCTTT.

This chain connects TRBV12-3 or TRBV12-4 to TRBJ2-7; D not resolved. Deletions cut 3 bases from V and 0 bases from J, with 9 bases between. There are 14 residues in the CDR3. The CDR3 sequence is CASSFRASSYEQYF. The CDR3 nucleotides read TGTGCCAGCAGTTTTCGTGCGAGCTCCTACGAGCAGTACTTC.

This clonotype was found a few times. The chain recombines TRBV5-5 with TRBJ2-1; tentative D call: TRBD2 (5 bases). The CDR3 runs 14 residues. CDR1 is SGHKS and CDR2 is YYEKEE in the germline V gene (reference sequence). V shed 0 bases and J shed 7 bases, with 11 bases lying between them. CDR3 residues: CASSLDGIRNEQFF. The CDR3 DNA reads as TGTGCCAGCAGCTTGGACGGGATTCGGAATGAGCAGTTCTTC.

Ten or more counts support this clonotype. The CDR3 is CASTTLAVHNEQFF. Here the CDR3 DNA reads TGTGCCAGCACCACACTAGCGGTCCACAATGAGCAGTTCTTC. The chain is built from TRBV7-8 and TRBJ2-1; 8 nucleotides align to TRBD2. The CDR3 has 14 residues. Per germline, CDR1 SGHVS and CDR2 FQNEAQ. J was trimmed by 5 bases and V by 7 bases; bases with no gene match: 7.

The sample holds a few counts of this clonotype. This chain uses TRBV5-1 with TRBJ1-1; 9 bases map to TRBD1. Germline loops: CDR1 SGHRS, CDR2 YFSETQ. The junction had 8 bases not matched to a gene; V was cut back by 4 bases and J by 7 bases. This CDR3 is 14 amino acids long. This chain's CDR3 is CASSRLTGGNEAFF. The CDR3 region has the DNA TGCGCCAGCAGCAGATTGACAGGGGGAAATGAAGCTTTCTTT.